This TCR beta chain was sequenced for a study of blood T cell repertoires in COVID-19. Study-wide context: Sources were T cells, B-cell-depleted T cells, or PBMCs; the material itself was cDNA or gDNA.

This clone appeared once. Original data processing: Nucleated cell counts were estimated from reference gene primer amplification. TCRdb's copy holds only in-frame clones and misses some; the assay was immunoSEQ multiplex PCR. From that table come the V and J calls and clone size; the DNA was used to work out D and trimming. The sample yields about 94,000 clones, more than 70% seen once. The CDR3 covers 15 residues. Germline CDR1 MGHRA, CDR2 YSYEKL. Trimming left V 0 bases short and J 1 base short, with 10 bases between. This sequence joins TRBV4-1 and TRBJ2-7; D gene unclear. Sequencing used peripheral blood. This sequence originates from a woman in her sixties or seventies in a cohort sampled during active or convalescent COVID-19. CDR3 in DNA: TGCGCCAGCAGCCAAGATAGACTTCCGTCCTACGAGCAGTACTTC. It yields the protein CASSQDRLPSYEQYF.